This T cell receptor (beta chain) was recovered during a study of blood T cell repertoires in COVID-19. There are 14 residues in the CDR3. Germline-derived CDR1 and CDR2 are SGHVS and FNYEAQ. V gave up 2 bases and J gave up 4 bases, with 11 bases separating them. Some clones are missing from TCRdb's copy, which holds only in-frame ones; the method was immunoSEQ multiplex PCR. This table has just over 300,000 clones, about nine tenths appearing once. The sequence was obtained from a woman aged 18-35 years who had recovered from COVID-19. The sample comprised PBMCs or T cells enriched from blood (not recorded which). The rearrangement uses TRBV7-6 and TRBJ1-1; a possible D gene is TRBD1 (6 bases). CDR3 nucleotide sequence: TGTGCCAGCAGCTTATCAACAGGGAGCACTGAAGCTTTCTTT. Its translation is CASSLSTGSTEAFF.